A single sample is the source of the 6 T cell receptor beta chains below, sequenced in a study of tumor-infiltrating lymphocytes in oesophageal squamous cell carcinoma. Each CDR3 protein gets one entry after TCRdb re-called the PCR reads with MiXCR. The table shows about 15,000 distinct CDR3 sequences, with about 50% occurring only once. Sequencing used esophageal tumor tissue. These receptors all stem from a female donor with esophageal squamous cell carcinoma.

The chain links TRBV7-9 to TRBJ2-5; D is unresolved. The end of the DNA aligns better with TRBJ2-3, so the J call may be wrong. Per germline, CDR1 SEHNR and CDR2 FQNEAQ (reference sequence). The CDR3 loop spans 14 amino acids. The CDR3 loop is CASSPPRALDTQYF. For the CDR3, the DNA is TGTGCCAGCAGCCCCCCCAGAGCTTTAGATACGCAGTATTTT.

This clonotype was counted a few times. The V call is TRBV7-2, the J call TRBJ2-1; weak D call: TRBD2 (6 bases). Germline V CDR1 and CDR2: SGHTA, FQGNSA. The CDR3 extends over 16 amino acids. Trimming cost V 0 bases and J 0 bases, with 9 bases left between them. This CDR3 is CASSLAGGASYNEQFF. The CDR3 DNA sequence: TGTGCCAGCAGCTTAGCTGGAGGGGCCTCCTACAATGAGCAGTTCTTC.

This rearrangement joins TRBV7-3 to TRBJ1-1, with unresolved D. Between the trimmed V and J ends, which lost 5 bases and 7 bases, there was a span of 14 bases. Germline V gene sequence: CDR1 SGHTA, CDR2 FQGTGA. This CDR3 spans 13 amino acids. The CDR3 sequence: CASSPQAGVEAFF. Here the CDR3 DNA reads TGTGCCAGCAGCCCCCAGGCGGGCGTTGAAGCTTTCTTT.

This clonotype was counted a few times. The genes are TRBV6-6 and TRBJ2-7; maybe TRBD2 (6 bases). From germline, CDR1 is MNHNY and CDR2 SVGAGI (reference sequence). V gave up 8 bases and J gave up 0 bases, with 14 bases separating them. The CDR3 loop spans 14 amino acids. CDR3 amino acids: CASSRDFSSYEQYF. DNA for the CDR3: TGTGCCAGCTCAAGGGACTTCAGCTCCTACGAGCAGTACTTC.

The sample holds a few counts of this clonotype. The CDR3 DNA is TGTGCCAGTTTAGCGGGAAGTAAAACAGATACGCAGTATTTT. It translates to CASLAGSKTDTQYF. The chain joins TRBV11-2 to TRBJ2-3, with TRBD2 matching 8 bases. The CDR3 is 14 amino acids. The ends lost 9 bases at V and 3 bases at J; junction bases unmatched: 8. CDR1 is SGHAT and CDR2 is FQNNGV in the germline V gene.

Comment on this clonotype: This likely comes from a read error, as the CDR3 has no conserved phenylalanine or tryptophan at its end. The DNA is omitted, as the CDR3 cannot be located on it reliably, and the CDR3 follows TCRdb's listing. This sequence joins TRBV7-8 and TRBJ2-7; the D call of TRBD2 is as the table states it, not checked on the DNA. The germline CDR1 and CDR2 sequences are SGHVS and FQNEAQ. The CDR3 extends over 17 residues, inclusive of both ends. The chain's CDR3 is CASSIKGPPGVEQFFGS.